These T cell receptor beta chains were read from a single sample in a study of CD8 T cells in ankylosing spondylitis. TCRdb analysed the 5' RACE reads with MiXCR anew, one entry per CDR3 protein. The sample lists 150,000 or so distinct CDR3 sequences, 11% seen once, with 29% in the top ten. The sequencing sample was made of blood, either unsorted or a sorted T cell fraction (not recorded which). Source of these receptors: a male donor with ankylosing spondylitis or in good health (not recorded which). Each CDR3 is given with its conserved first and last residue. A D gene is named only where the DNA matches it firmly. The size entry is marked missing in some rows and otherwise reads once, few, many or a size class.

d_call	clone_size	v_call	j_call	cdr3_length	cdr3_aa	cdr3_nt
.	.	TRBV29-1	TRBJ2-1	16	CSVEIRGAGYYNEQFF	TGCAGCGTTGAAATAAGGGGGGCAGGCTACTACAATGAGCAGTTCTTC
TRBD1	few	TRBV5-1	TRBJ1-6	19	CASSPNKLAQGQANSPLHF	TGCGCCAGCAGCCCCAATAAGTTAGCCCAAGGACAGGCCAATTCACCCCTCCACTTT
TRBD2	many	TRBV7-2	TRBJ2-2	17	CATRTSGSRQNTGELFF	TGTGCCACCCGGACTAGCGGGAGTCGTCAGAACACCGGGGAGCTGTTTTTT
TRBD1	few	TRBV7-8	TRBJ1-1	15	CASSASTGAQTEAFF	TGTGCCAGCAGCGCGTCTACAGGGGCTCAAACCGAAGCTTTCTTT
.	many	TRBV4-3	TRBJ2-7	14	CASSQELGPYEQYF	TGCGCCAGCAGCCAAGAGTTGGGTCCCTACGAGCAGTACTTC
TRBD2	many	TRBV27	TRBJ2-7	16	CASSSLAGPFPLEQYF	TGTGCCAGCAGTTCACTAGCGGGACCATTTCCACTCGAGCAGTACTTC
.	many	TRBV20-1	TRBJ2-5	12	CSARGIQETQYF	TGCAGTGCTCGGGGTATCCAAGAGACCCAGTACTTC
.	many	TRBV5-1	TRBJ2-7	15	CASSLFASNSYEQYF	TGCGCCAGCAGCTTGTTCGCTAGCAATTCCTACGAGCAGTACTTC
.	few	TRBV11-3	TRBJ2-1	13	CASSFTGFGGQFF	TGTGCCAGCAGCTTTACCGGATTTGGGGGCCAGTTCTTC
.	few	TRBV5-6	TRBJ1-5	16	CASSRGQRTGNQPQHF	TGTGCCAGCAGCCGCGGACAGCGAACGGGCAATCAGCCCCAGCATTTT
.	.	TRBV5-1	TRBJ2-7	13	CASSPTVAYEQYF	TGCGCCAGCAGTCCTACGGTAGCGTACGAGCAGTACTTC
.	.	TRBV6-1	TRBJ1-1	15	CASSEGAFAGTAAFF	TGTGCCAGCAGTGAAGGGGCGTTTGCCGGCACTGCAGCTTTCTTT
.	many	TRBV5-1	TRBJ1-3	13	CASSPYSGNTIYF	TGCGCCAGCAGCCCTTACTCTGGAAACACCATATATTTT
.	many	TRBV4-3	TRBJ2-3	15	CASSQDKQSTDTQYF	TGCGCCAGCAGCCAAGATAAACAGAGCACAGATACGCAGTATTTT
TRBD2	many	TRBV20-1	TRBJ2-1	16	CSARGHSSGGYNEQFF	TGCAGTGCTAGAGGCCATTCTAGCGGGGGTTACAATGAGCAGTTCTTC
TRBD2	.	TRBV5-1	TRBJ2-1	12	CASSFSGNEQFF	TGCGCCAGCAGCTTTAGCGGGAATGAGCAGTTCTTC
TRBD1	.	TRBV6-5	TRBJ2-7	17	CASSSAGTGGVYYEQYF	TGTGCCAGCAGTTCCGCCGGGACAGGGGGCGTTTATTACGAGCAGTACTTC
.	.	TRBV28	TRBJ1-4	12	CASSLVEEKLFF	TGTGCCAGCAGTTTGGTAGAGGAAAAACTGTTTTTT
.	.	TRBV29-1	TRBJ1-1	13	CSVGGRFETEAFF	TGCAGCGTAGGGGGGCGCTTTGAAACTGAAGCTTTCTTT
.	many	TRBV5-1	TRBJ2-2	15	CASSLAGTNTGELFF	TGCGCCAGCAGCTTGGCAGGGACGAACACCGGGGAGCTGTTTTTT
TRBD1	many	TRBV5-1	TRBJ2-1	13	CASTSRGNNEQFF	TGCGCCAGCACATCCAGGGGGAACAATGAGCAGTTCTTC
TRBD1	many	TRBV29-1	TRBJ2-5	14	CSVEPWDSQETQYF	TGCAGCGTTGAACCCTGGGACAGCCAAGAGACCCAGTACTTC
TRBD2	.	TRBV12-3/TRBV12-4	TRBJ2-1	15	CASRWTRGGGVEQFF	TGTGCCAGCAGATGGACCCGGGGGGGTGGAGTGGAGCAGTTCTTC
.	many	TRBV27	TRBJ2-5	14	CASSLLGREETQYF	TGTGCCAGCAGTTTATTGGGCCGGGAAGAGACCCAGTACTTC
TRBD2	many	TRBV5-1	TRBJ2-1	15	CASSPGLAGNNEQFF	TGCGCCAGCAGCCCGGGACTAGCGGGAAACAATGAGCAGTTCTTC
TRBD1	.	TRBV12-3/TRBV12-4	TRBJ1-6	16	CASSPYRGSQNSPLHF	TGTGCCAGCAGCCCATACAGGGGGTCGCAGAATTCACCCCTCCACTTT
TRBD2	many	TRBV12-3/TRBV12-4	TRBJ2-3	17	CASSLVLAGVLTDTQYF	TGTGCCAGCAGTTTAGTTCTAGCGGGGGTTCTCACAGATACGCAGTATTTT
TRBD2	many	TRBV9	TRBJ2-2	18	CASSPGLAGLTNTGELFF	TGTGCCAGCAGCCCAGGACTAGCGGGGCTTACGAACACCGGGGAGCTGTTTTTT
TRBD1	many	TRBV28	TRBJ2-5	15	CASSYPTGGQETQYF	TGTGCCAGCAGTTACCCGACAGGGGGCCAAGAGACCCAGTACTTC
TRBD1	.	TRBV5-1	TRBJ2-7	17	CASNSEGTTGEHYEQYF	TGCGCCAGCAATTCGGAGGGGACGACAGGGGAGCATTACGAGCAGTACTTC
.	.	TRBV4-3	TRBJ2-5	13	CASSQDLGEAQYF	TGCGCCAGCAGCCAAGACTTAGGGGAGGCCCAGTACTTC
.	many	TRBV6-4	TRBJ1-5	13	CASSDSIDQPQHF	TGTGCCAGCAGTGACTCGATTGATCAGCCCCAGCATTTT
.	many	TRBV29-1	TRBJ2-1	13	CSVVAGPHNEQFF	TGCAGCGTTGTAGCCGGGCCCCACAATGAGCAGTTCTTC
.	many	TRBV12-3/TRBV12-4	TRBJ2-1	14	CASSVPPKDNEQFF	TGTGCCAGCAGTGTACCTCCAAAAGACAATGAGCAGTTCTTC
TRBD2	few	TRBV7-2	TRBJ2-5	16	CASSRRTSGGAETQYF	TGTGCCAGCAGCCGAAGGACTAGCGGGGGGGCCGAGACCCAGTACTTC
.	many	TRBV6-4	TRBJ1-2	15	CASISGPLVCWGYTF	TGTGCCAGCATTTCGGGCCCCTTAGTCTGTTGGGGCTACACCTTC
TRBD1	few	TRBV27	TRBJ1-1	16	CASTRSRADRAAEAFF	TGTGCCAGCACCAGATCGCGGGCTGACAGGGCGGCTGAAGCTTTCTTT
.	many	TRBV27	TRBJ1-4	16	CASSLTPGTISEKLFF	TGTGCCAGCAGTTTGACGCCCGGGACGATAAGTGAAAAACTGTTTTTT
TRBD2	few	TRBV9	TRBJ2-2	17	CASSVGLAGAHTGELFF	TGTGCCAGCAGCGTAGGGCTAGCGGGGGCCCACACCGGGGAGCTGTTTTTT
TRBD1	many	TRBV29-1	TRBJ2-7	14	CSVETGTGAYEQYF	TGCAGCGTTGAGACCGGGACAGGGGCCTACGAGCAGTACTTC
.	few	TRBV7-7	TRBJ2-2	16	CASSPNRGTNTGELFF	TGTGCCAGCAGCCCAAATCGTGGTACGAACACCGGGGAGCTGTTTTTT
.	many	TRBV29-1	TRBJ2-7	13	CSLQAGGGGEQYF	TGCAGCCTCCAGGCAGGGGGAGGCGGCGAGCAGTACTTC
TRBD2	many	TRBV28	TRBJ2-7	14	CASRGTSGTYEQYF	TGTGCCAGCAGAGGGACTAGCGGGACGTACGAGCAGTACTTC
TRBD2	many	TRBV20-1	TRBJ2-1	14	CSARGLADYNEQFF	TGCAGTGCTAGGGGACTAGCGGATTACAATGAGCAGTTCTTC
.	many	TRBV7-2	TRBJ2-1	12	CASSFNRREQFF	TGTGCCAGCAGCTTTAATAGAAGGGAGCAGTTCTTC
TRBD1	many	TRBV29-1	TRBJ1-2	15	CSVGGKQGAEVGYTF	TGCAGCGTTGGGGGAAAACAGGGGGCGGAGGTTGGCTACACCTTC
.	many	TRBV5-1	TRBJ2-1	16	CASSLAGLAGSNEQFF	TGCGCCAGCAGCTTGGCCGGTCTAGCAGGCTCCAATGAGCAGTTCTTC
TRBD1	many	TRBV6-1	TRBJ1-4	14	CASSRTGFNEKLFF	TGTGCCAGCAGCCGGACAGGTTTTAATGAAAAACTGTTTTTT
TRBD2	.	TRBV10-3	TRBJ2-2	17	CAISDPGLAENTGELFF	TGTGCCATCAGTGACCCCGGACTAGCGGAGAACACCGGGGAGCTGTTTTTT
.	few	TRBV20-1	TRBJ1-1	12	CSARILNTEAFF	TGCAGTGCTAGAATATTGAACACTGAAGCTTTCTTT
.	.	TRBV30	TRBJ1-5	13	CAWNRGSNQPQHF	TGTGCCTGGAATCGGGGGAGCAATCAGCCCCAGCATTTT
TRBD1	many	TRBV7-8	TRBJ1-1	14	CASSSQGATTEAFF	TGTGCCAGCAGCTCCCAGGGGGCTACCACTGAAGCTTTCTTT